The rows below give T cell receptor beta chains drawn from one sample of a study of post-analysis software for immune sequencing data. TCRdb called the PCR reads again in MiXCR, with one record for every CDR3 protein. This sample has approximately 770,000 distinct CDR3 sequences; around 46% occur once, and the top ten carry roughly 4.9%. Sequences were obtained from blood. The receptors stem from a girl aged 10-17 years with multiple sclerosis. CDR3s leave out the opening cysteine and the closing phenylalanine or tryptophan.

j_call | v_call | cdr3_aa
TRBJ2-1 | TRBV9 | ASSATSGPYSYNEQF
TRBJ1-2 | TRBV6-2/TRBV6-3 | ASSYRGREYGYT
TRBJ2-5 | TRBV6-5 | ASSYSRGWETQY
TRBJ2-1 | TRBV29-1 | SVENRVSYNEQF
TRBJ2-1 | TRBV7-9 | ASSLTSGRFYEQF
TRBJ2-5 | TRBV4-3 | ASSPWTGDQETQY
TRBJ1-2 | TRBV12-3/TRBV12-4 | ASSRSTGADYGYT
TRBJ2-1 | TRBV20-1 | SARPREAFNEQF
TRBJ2-5 | TRBV7-9 | ASSSSKTGGETQY
TRBJ2-5 | TRBV4-2 | ASSQAPRGGPQETQY
TRBJ2-7 | TRBV20-1 | SARWRALTYEQY
TRBJ2-3 | TRBV25-1 | ASIGDTQY
TRBJ2-2 | TRBV7-8 | ASSLANRGQSSDTGELF
TRBJ2-1 | TRBV5-6 | ASSLRGGNSYNEQF
TRBJ1-2 | TRBV19 | ASSIWDRGHGYT
TRBJ2-6 | TRBV2 | ASRIRDSGANVLT
TRBJ1-1 | TRBV7-9 | ASSPRQGFLPNTEAF
TRBJ2-7 | TRBV7-2 | ASSYKITGAVQY
TRBJ2-7 | TRBV27 | ASSFSSGTMTYEQY
TRBJ2-7 | TRBV6-5 | ASRRSGDPYEQY
TRBJ2-1 | TRBV4-3 | ASSQDLSGNEQF
TRBJ2-5 | TRBV4-2 | ASSQVGGTGFQETQY
TRBJ2-7 | TRBV29-1 | SVEEGGTGDYEQY
TRBJ2-5 | TRBV19 | ASSMGSRKETQY
TRBJ2-1 | TRBV25-1 | ASTNGLAGVNEQF
TRBJ2-7 | TRBV27 | ASSFESASGRPYEQY
TRBJ2-5 | TRBV5-4 | AGSAGLYEETQY
NA | TRBV29-1 | SVTGIKGNEQY
TRBJ2-7 | TRBV12-3/TRBV12-4 | ASSPDRAYEQY
TRBJ1-1 | TRBV29-1 | SVEVFAEAF
TRBJ2-3 | TRBV7-2 | ASSSGLAGFSDTQY
TRBJ2-6 | TRBV27 | AGPSGQVVTTGANVLT
TRBJ2-1 | TRBV20-1 | SALSGETYIDEQF
TRBJ2-3 | TRBV5-1 | ASSLSKREGLDTQY
TRBJ2-1 | TRBV6-2/TRBV6-3 | ASSYAFHEQF
TRBJ2-3 | TRBV5-8 | ASSLLVSPDTQY
TRBJ2-7 | TRBV21-1 | ASSTPSQWGSYEQY
TRBJ2-3 | TRBV20-1 | SARAGGQGDTQY
TRBJ2-1 | TRBV12-3/TRBV12-4 | ASSFGLVSYNEQF
TRBJ2-3 | TRBV27 | ASVPGLSTDTQY
TRBJ1-1 | TRBV5-1 | ASSPGRHDEAF
TRBJ2-1 | TRBV27 | ASSQTSGSNEQF